These 7 T cell receptor beta chains came from one sample sequenced in a study of response to subunit inactivated influenza vaccine. Each CDR3 protein gets one entry after TCRdb re-called the RT-PCR reads with MiXCR. Among about half a million distinct CDR3 sequences listed, around 9.9% were seen once. The material sequenced was PBMCs from blood, taken more than 35 days after vaccination. The receptors here all came from a man between 50 and 59 years old who received an inactivated influenza vaccine.

This clonotype was counted many times. The rearrangement uses TRBV25-1 and TRBJ2-1; TRBD1 is a possible D gene (6 bases). Germline loops: CDR1 MGHDK, CDR2 SYGVNS. The CDR3 extends over 15 amino acids. Trimming took off 4 bases at V and 8 bases at J, with 18 bases between the two ends. The CDR3 DNA is TGTGCCAGCAGTGGGACCAGGGGACCGAAGGATGAGCAGTTCTTC. Translating gives CASSGTRGPKDEQFF.

The rearrangement joins TRBV6-1 to TRBJ1-1; TRBD1 might be the D (5 bases). This CDR3 comprises 14 residues. V dropped 2 bases and J dropped 5 bases, with 12 bases sitting between them. The V gene's germline CDR1 is MNHNS and CDR2 SASEGT. The chain's CDR3 is CASSESPGGTEAFF. CDR3 DNA: TGTGCCAGCAGTGAATCGCCTGGGGGAACTGAAGCTTTCTTT.

This clonotype was picked up a small number of times. The chain has TRBV20-1 and TRBJ2-2, with a tentative D call TRBD2 (6 bases). Germline assignment: CDR1 DFQATT and CDR2 SNEGSKA (reference sequence). There are 16 residues in the CDR3. V was cut by 0 bases and J by 6 bases, with 17 bases left in between. The CDR3 loop reads CSARDAGTPQAGELFF. CDR3 bases: TGCAGTGCTAGAGATGCGGGGACTCCCCAAGCCGGGGAGCTGTTTTTT.

The sample holds many counts of this clonotype. CDR3 in amino acids: CASSLRGYTQYF. CDR3 bases: TGTGCCAGCAGTTTACGTGGATATACGCAGTATTTT. This chain links TRBV28 with TRBJ2-3; D is undetermined. CDR1 and CDR2 from the germline V gene are MDHEN and SYDVKM. The CDR3 totals 12 residues. V was cut by 2 bases and J by 7 bases, with 7 bases left in between.

This clonotype was recorded many times. The gene calls are TRBV24-1 and TRBJ2-5, with D tentatively TRBD1 or TRBD2 (5 bases each). Per the germline V gene, CDR1 is KGHDR and CDR2 is SFDVKD. V was pared by 3 bases and J by 4 bases, with 20 bases between. The CDR3 extends over 17 amino acids. CDR3 in amino acids: CATSDGRAGTKIETQYF. The CDR3 DNA is TGTGCCACCAGTGATGGCCGGGCCGGGACCAAAATAGAGACCCAGTACTTC.

V usage is TRBV14 and J usage is TRBJ2-7, with a weak D call TRBD2 (6 bases). Between the trimmed V and J ends, which lost 7 bases and 5 bases, there was a span of 18 bases. The germline V gene has CDR1 SGHDN and CDR2 FVKESK. This CDR3 region has 14 residues. In nucleotides, the CDR3 is TGTGCCAGCACCCGGACCACTAGCCTCGACGAGCAGTACTTC. It translates to CASTRTTSLDEQYF.

This clonotype turned up a few times. The chain employs TRBV4-3 and TRBJ2-7; TRBD1 matches at 8 bases. CDR1 LGHNA and CDR2 YSLEER come from the germline V gene. Trimming at V came to 0 bases and at J to 4 bases, leaving 8 bases not matched to a gene. The CDR3 contains 16 residues. CDR3: CASSQDSQGAGYEQYF. As DNA, the CDR3 is TGCGCCAGCAGCCAAGACTCGCAGGGGGCAGGGTACGAGCAGTACTTC.